The rows below give T cell receptor beta chains drawn from one sample of a study of human T cells and chemical hapten exposure. TCRdb reprocessed the 5' RACE reads via MiXCR and lists one record per CDR3 protein. The repertoire has about 140,000 distinct CDR3 sequences, about 4.3% of them found once; the top ten carry over 1.1%. Source of these receptors: a female donor in good health. CDR3s include the opening cysteine and the closing phenylalanine or tryptophan. The D gene is left open where the match is weak. Clone size is stated in some rows and not others, as once, few, many or a class when expanded.

D gene,J gene,V gene,clone size,CDR3 protein,CDR3 DNA
-,TRBJ1-1,TRBV4-3,many,CASSQRSLPAGTEAFF,TGCGCCAGCAGCCAGCGTTCCTTACCCGCGGGAACTGAAGCTTTCTTT
-,TRBJ1-2,TRBV6-5,-,CASSEDRFLPTSLNYGYTF,TGTGCCAGCAGTGAAGACAGGTTTCTCCCGACATCACTTAACTATGGCTACACCTTC
TRBD2,TRBJ2-2,TRBV4-1,few,CASSPLAVNTGELFF,TGCGCCAGCAGCCCCCTAGCGGTTAACACCGGGGAGCTGTTTTTT
-,TRBJ2-7,TRBV20-1,many,CSAQRAGFSEQYF,TGCAGTGCTCAAAGGGCAGGGTTTTCCGAGCAGTACTTC
-,TRBJ1-1,TRBV29-1,many,CSAYWERQSPNPEAFF,TGCAGCGCCTATTGGGAGAGACAGAGCCCCAACCCTGAAGCTTTCTTT
TRBD1,TRBJ1-1,TRBV7-9,many,CASSSRGLDTEAFF,TGTGCCAGCAGCTCCAGGGGGCTCGACACTGAAGCTTTCTTT
-,TRBJ1-1,TRBV3-1,many,CASSPTGQSTEAFF,TGTGCCAGCAGCCCGACAGGTCAGAGCACTGAAGCTTTCTTT
-,TRBJ2-7,TRBV28,many,CASSLYFSGTIPSEQYF,TGTGCCAGCAGCCTTTACTTCTCCGGGACCATCCCGTCCGAGCAGTACTTC
-,TRBJ1-1,TRBV7-3,many,CASSSTSGARTEAFF,TGTGCCAGCAGCTCGACTTCAGGGGCGAGGACTGAAGCTTTCTTT
-,TRBJ2-3,TRBV18,many,CASSPAPSTDTQYF,TGTGCCAGCTCACCAGCTCCCTCCACAGATACGCAGTATTTT
-,TRBJ1-4,TRBV20-1,few,CSARSQVNEKLFF,TGCAGTGCTAGATCACAGGTTAATGAAAAACTGTTTTTT
-,TRBJ1-4,TRBV6-1,few,CASSYAQRGEKLFF,TGTGCCAGCAGTTATGCCCAAAGGGGTGAAAAACTGTTTTTT
TRBD1,TRBJ1-1,TRBV15,-,CATSRDRGRGQGVSEAFF,TGTGCCACCAGCAGAGATCGGGGCCGGGGACAGGGAGTCTCTGAAGCTTTCTTT
TRBD2,TRBJ2-5,TRBV14,few,CASSPLLAGEETQYF,TGTGCCAGCAGCCCGCTACTAGCGGGGGAAGAGACCCAGTACTTC
-,TRBJ1-1,TRBV5-5,many,CASSFGTVTEAFF,TGTGCCAGCAGCTTTGGGACGGTCACTGAAGCTTTCTTT
-,TRBJ1-1,TRBV29-1,-,CSVDHAGGRGSLNTEAFF,TGCAGCGTTGATCACGCCGGGGGGAGGGGTTCCCTGAACACTGAAGCTTTCTTT
-,TRBJ1-5,TRBV19,-,CASSFLGSNQPQHF,TGTGCCAGTAGTTTCCTTGGCAGCAATCAGCCCCAGCATTTT
TRBD2,TRBJ2-5,TRBV6-5,many,CASRSAGGPETQYF,TGTGCCAGCAGGTCCGCGGGGGGGCCAGAGACCCAGTACTTC
TRBD1,TRBJ1-6,TRBV20-1,many,CSAREDRVVSPLHF,TGCAGTGCTAGAGAGGACAGGGTTGTTTCACCCCTCCACTTT
-,TRBJ2-5,TRBV18,many,CASSRGIEQETQYF,TGTGCCAGCTCACGAGGAATAGAACAAGAGACCCAGTACTTC
TRBD1,TRBJ2-7,TRBV12-3/TRBV12-4,many,CASSLAGGVGEQYF,TGTGCCAGCAGTCTCGCAGGGGGCGTTGGGGAGCAGTACTTC
TRBD1,TRBJ2-7,TRBV19,many,CASSPQGNYEQYF,TGTGCCAGTAGTCCACAGGGGAACTACGAGCAGTACTTC
-,TRBJ2-7,TRBV7-3,-,CASSSQGTYEQYF,TGTGCCAGCAGCTCCCAGGGTACCTACGAGCAGTACTTC
TRBD2,TRBJ2-3,TRBV5-1,many,CASSWEGDTQYF,TGCGCCAGCAGCTGGGAGGGAGATACGCAGTATTTT
TRBD2,TRBJ2-1,TRBV6-5,many,CASSLSASGGYNEQFF,TGTGCCAGCAGTTTATCGGCTAGCGGGGGTTACAATGAGCAGTTCTTC
-,TRBJ2-5,TRBV20-1,few,CSAHIGTVQETQYF,TGCAGTGCTCACATCGGGACGGTCCAAGAGACCCAGTACTTC
-,TRBJ2-3,TRBV2,many,CASSEAGASVLDTQYF,TGTGCCAGCAGTGAAGCAGGGGCCTCAGTCCTAGATACGCAGTATTTT
-,TRBJ2-7,TRBV10-3,-,CAISESRRDPPGRKFFIPPDEQYF,TGTGCCATCAGTGAGTCGAGGAGGGACCCCCCAGGGCGGAAGTTTTTTATACCGCCGGACGAGCAGTACTTC
-,TRBJ1-1,TRBV5-4,many,CASSLGGPASNTEAFF,TGTGCCAGCAGCTTGGGGGGACCGGCTTCGAACACTGAAGCTTTCTTT
TRBD2,TRBJ2-3,TRBV7-2,many,CASSSERGSTDTQYF,TGTGCCAGCAGCTCCGAGCGGGGGAGCACAGATACGCAGTATTTT
-,TRBJ2-5,TRBV6-2/TRBV6-3,many,CASSQTGFQETQYF,TGTGCCAGCAGTCAGACAGGATTCCAAGAGACCCAGTACTTC
-,TRBJ2-3,TRBV11-1,-,CASSFWGGGGTDTQYF,TGTGCCAGCAGCTTTTGGGGCGGGGGCGGCACAGATACGCAGTATTTT
TRBD1,TRBJ2-3,TRBV7-9,many,CASSPGQRRFTDTQYF,TGTGCCAGCAGCCCGGGACAGCGAAGATTCACAGATACGCAGTATTTT
TRBD1,TRBJ1-4,TRBV4-2,many,CASSQDGRGNTNEKLFF,TGTGCCAGCAGCCAAGATGGCAGGGGGAATACTAATGAAAAACTGTTTTTT
-,TRBJ2-4,TRBV5-6,many,CASSLGWGELNIQYF,TGTGCCAGCAGCTTGGGTTGGGGAGAGTTGAACATTCAGTACTTC
TRBD1,TRBJ2-3,TRBV14,many,CASSLRQGSTQYF,TGTGCCAGCAGCCTCCGACAGGGTTCGACGCAGTATTTT
-,TRBJ2-5,TRBV3-1,many,CASSHEIRVEETQYF,TGTGCCAGCAGCCACGAAATTAGGGTTGAAGAGACCCAGTACTTC
-,TRBJ2-3,TRBV6-6,many,CASSQIGTQAGTQYF,TGTGCCAGCAGCCAGATAGGGACTCAGGCCGGTACGCAGTATTTT
-,TRBJ1-4,TRBV12-3/TRBV12-4,many,CASRATPDFPGTNEKLFF,TGTGCCAGCAGAGCAACTCCGGACTTCCCCGGTACTAATGAAAAACTGTTTTTT
TRBD1,TRBJ1-1,TRBV27,many,CASSIISGGGSNTEAFF,TGTGCCAGCAGTATCATCTCAGGGGGCGGATCGAACACTGAAGCTTTCTTT
-,TRBJ1-1,TRBV4-1,few,CASSQDWPRNTEAFF,TGCGCCAGCAGCCAAGATTGGCCCAGGAACACTGAAGCTTTCTTT
-,TRBJ2-3,TRBV14,many,CASSQVRAHPDTQYF,TGTGCCAGCAGCCAAGTCAGGGCCCACCCAGATACGCAGTATTTT
-,TRBJ2-5,TRBV29-1,many,CSVRPTQETQYF,TGCAGCGTTCGTCCCACCCAAGAGACCCAGTACTTC
TRBD2,TRBJ2-1,TRBV2,-,CASSEMTSGRGDEQFF,TGTGCCAGCAGTGAAATGACTAGCGGGAGAGGGGATGAGCAGTTCTTC
-,TRBJ1-2,TRBV5-1,many,CASSDPRGRGNYGYTF,TGCGCCAGCAGCGACCCTAGGGGACGGGGGAACTATGGCTACACCTTC
-,TRBJ1-2,TRBV29-1,few,CSVDYLILRGRIKYGYTF,TGCAGCGTTGATTACTTGATCCTACGGGGGCGCATCAAGTATGGCTACACCTTC
-,TRBJ1-3,TRBV12-3/TRBV12-4,many,CASSLNRDTIYF,TGTGCCAGCAGTTTAAACAGGGACACCATATATTTT